This TCR beta chain emerged from a study of shared clonotypes between healthy human individuals. Study-wide background: Each donor's CD4 naive and CD4 memory cells filled three plates apiece, CD8 naive two, and CD8 memory one. Findings of the study overall: The small donor group covered limited genetic and exposure diversity.

Trimming stripped 6 bases from V and 5 bases from J, with 10 bases between. The CDR3 runs to 12 residues. The V gene's germline CDR1 is MDHEN and CDR2 SYDVKM. Of note for this clone: Its antigen is unidentified.

Clones were read by immunoSEQ multiplex PCR, and TCRdb kept only the in-frame ones, dropping some. This table has 150,000 to 200,000 clones, about 66% appearing once. The material sequenced was memory CD4+ T cells sorted from blood. Subset described: CD45RA-negative fraction. This TCR derives from a man under 40 in good health. The chain employs TRBV28 and TRBJ2-5, with a tentative D call TRBD1 (6 bases). CDR3 residues: CASSPGVETQYF. The CDR3 bases are TGTGCCAGCAGCCCAGGGGTCGAGACCCAGTACTTC. Full variable domain (remainder filled in from reference TRBV28 and TRBJ2-5): DVKVTQSSRYLVKRTGEKVFLECVQDMDHENMFWYRQDPGLGLRLIYFSYDVKMKEKGDIPEGYSVSREKKERFSLILESASTNQTSMYLCASSPGVETQYFGPGTRLLVL.